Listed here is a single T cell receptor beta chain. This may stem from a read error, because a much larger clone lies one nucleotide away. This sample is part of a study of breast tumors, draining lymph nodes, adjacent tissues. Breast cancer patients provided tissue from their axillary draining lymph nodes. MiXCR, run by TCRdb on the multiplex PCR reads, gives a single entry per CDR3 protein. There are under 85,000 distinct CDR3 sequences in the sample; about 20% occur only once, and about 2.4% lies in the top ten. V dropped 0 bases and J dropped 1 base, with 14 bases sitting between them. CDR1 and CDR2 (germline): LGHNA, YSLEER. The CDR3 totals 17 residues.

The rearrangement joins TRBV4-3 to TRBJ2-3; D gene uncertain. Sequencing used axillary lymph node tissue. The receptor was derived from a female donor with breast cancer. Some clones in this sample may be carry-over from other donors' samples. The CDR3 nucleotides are TGCGCCAGCAGCCAAGATGCGACTCTCAATCGCACAGATACGCAGTATTTT. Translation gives CASSQDATLNRTDTQYF.